This paragraph covers one T cell receptor (beta chain) sequence. These data originate in a study of T cell changes during pregnancy in multiple sclerosis. Method: immunoSEQ multiplex PCR; TCRdb's copy keeps in-frame clones and lacks some. This table has roughly 35,000 clones, about 90% appearing once. CDR3 length: 16 amino acids. Germline loops: CDR1 SGHRS, CDR2 YFSETQ. With 0 bases clipped from V and 2 bases from J, the junction kept 5 bases outside the gene matches. The source material was CD4+ T cells from peripheral blood mononuclear cells, sampled before pregnancy. The rearrangement joins TRBV5-1 to TRBJ2-1, with 7 bases matching TRBD2. The origin of this receptor is a female donor with multiple sclerosis, enrolled in a pregnancy study. The CDR3 sequence is CASSLVASGTYNEQFF. CDR3 DNA sequence: TGCGCCAGCAGCTTGGTGGCTAGCGGTACCTACAATGAGCAGTTCTTC. The whole variable domain, filled in from reference TRBV5-1 and TRBJ2-1, reads KAGVTQTPRYLIKTRGQQVTLSCSPISGHRSVSWYQQTPGQGLQFLFEYFSETQRNKGNFPGRFSGRQFSNSRSEMNVSTLELGDSALYLCASSLVASGTYNEQFFGPGTRLTVL.